This T cell receptor beta chain was captured by sequencing in a study of T cells in localized non-small cell lung cancer. CDR1 is MDHEN, CDR2 SYDVKM, per germline. This CDR3 is built from 14 residues. The germline V and J ends were trimmed by 5 bases and 4 bases, with 12 bases remaining between them. Study results and limitations: The highest T cell clonality was in uninvolved adjacent lung, above tumor. Greater blood T cell density accompanied longer overall survival. Median detection of top 100 tumor clones in adjacent lung was 57 clones. Heterogeneity within the tumor remains possible, as just one region underwent sequencing.

Produced via immunoSEQ multiplex PCR; TCRdb's table is partial and in-frame only. The sample includes roughly 25,000 clones, 80% to 95% seen only once; the top ten take 2.5% to 3%. Note on this clone: Its antigen is unidentified.

This sequence joins TRBV28 and TRBJ2-1; D might be TRBD1 (5 bases). The specimen was peripheral blood, collected before any cancer treatment. The clonotype comes from a woman aged 40-69 years with stage I lung adenocarcinoma. CDR3 protein: CASSPYTGYNEQFF. In nucleotides, the CDR3 is TGTGCCAGCAGTCCGTACACAGGTTACAATGAGCAGTTCTTC. The full variable domain, its missing parts supplied by reference TRBV28 and TRBJ2-1, is DVKVTQSSRYLVKRTGEKVFLECVQDMDHENMFWYRQDPGLGLRLIYFSYDVKMKEKGDIPEGYSVSREKKERFSLILESASTNQTSMYLCASSPYTGYNEQFFGPGTRLTVL.